This T cell receptor (beta chain) was sequenced for a study of control samples from healthy donors and cancer patients. Germline trimming cut 5 bases from V and 0 bases from J; bases unmatched to any gene: 6. Germline assignment: CDR1 MDHEN and CDR2 SYDVKM. The CDR3 has 16 residues. Data came from immunoSEQ multiplex PCR; TCRdb stores just in-frame clones and leaves some out. The sample holds more than 100,000 clones, 90% seen once. The receptor was isolated from a man aged 18 to 30 in good health. The V gene is TRBV28, the J gene TRBJ1-4; TRBD1 matches at 7 bases. The sample comprised blood. The CDR3 reads CASSPVGTATNEKLFF. In DNA, the CDR3 is TGTGCCAGCAGTCCTGTTGGGACAGCAACTAATGAAAAACTGTTTTTT.